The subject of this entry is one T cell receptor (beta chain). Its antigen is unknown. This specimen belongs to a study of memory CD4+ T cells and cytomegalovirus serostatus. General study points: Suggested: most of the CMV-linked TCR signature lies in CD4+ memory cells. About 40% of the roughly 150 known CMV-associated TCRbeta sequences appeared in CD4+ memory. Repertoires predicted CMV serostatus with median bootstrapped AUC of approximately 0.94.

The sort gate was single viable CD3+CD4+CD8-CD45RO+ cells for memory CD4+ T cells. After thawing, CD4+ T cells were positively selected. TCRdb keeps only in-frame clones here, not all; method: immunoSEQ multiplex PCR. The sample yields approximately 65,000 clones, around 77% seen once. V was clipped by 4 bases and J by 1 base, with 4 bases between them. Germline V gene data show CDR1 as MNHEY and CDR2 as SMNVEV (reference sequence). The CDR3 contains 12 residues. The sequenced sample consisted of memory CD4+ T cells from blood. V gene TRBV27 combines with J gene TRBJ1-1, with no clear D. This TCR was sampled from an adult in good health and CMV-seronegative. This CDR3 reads CASSSGNTEAFF. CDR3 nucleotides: TGTGCCAGCAGTTCCGGGAACACTGAAGCTTTCTTT.